Below are 10 T cell receptor beta chains sequenced from a single sample in a study of STAT5B mutations in CD4+ large granular lymphocyte leukemia. The assay was immunoSEQ multiplex PCR, and TCRdb's table has in-frame clones only and misses some. Here the sample spans under 35,000 clones, under 85% being singletons. The sequenced sample consisted of CD4+ T cells from blood buffy coats. Receptors originate from a human donor in good health.

The CDR3 DNA follows: TGCGCCAGCAGCCAAGATCGGGGGGGCCGAGAGACCCAGTACTTC. Its protein product is CASSQDRGGRETQYF. V and J are TRBV4-3 and TRBJ2-5, with 8 bases that match TRBD2. The CDR3 is 15 residues long. J gave up 4 bases and V 0 bases, and 4 bases lay outside the gene matches. Looked up from germline, CDR1 is LGHNA and CDR2 is YSLEER.

The chain employs TRBV10-2 and TRBJ2-7; D might be TRBD2 (6 bases). Looked up from germline, CDR1 is WSHSY and CDR2 is SAAADI. The ends were cut back, 7 bases at V and 7 bases at J, with 17 bases in the middle. This CDR3 spans 13 amino acids. Written as DNA, the CDR3 is TGCGCCAGCATGGGACTCCCTGCCGGAGAGCAGTACTTC. It is translated as CASMGLPAGEQYF.

The V call is TRBV6-6, the J call TRBJ1-5, with 7 bases matching TRBD1. Germline V lookup: CDR1 MNHNY, CDR2 SVGAGI (reference sequence). V was clipped by 2 bases and J by 3 bases; unmatched bases: 4. The CDR3 length is 15 residues. The CDR3 sequence is CASSYKGQNNQPQHF. As DNA, the CDR3 is TGTGCCAGCAGTTACAAGGGACAGAACAATCAGCCCCAGCATTTT.

The chain links TRBV28 to TRBJ2-5, with 7 bases that match TRBD1. The CDR3 is made up of 14 amino acids. V was pared by 6 bases and J by 2 bases, with 6 bases of the junction left unmatched. Germline loops: CDR1 MDHEN, CDR2 SYDVKM. Here the CDR3 DNA reads TGTGCCAGCAGGCCCCCGGGACAGCAAGAGACCCAGTACTTC. As protein: CASRPPGQQETQYF.

The chain combines TRBV15 with TRBJ2-6, with D unclear. Deletions cut 3 bases from V and 0 bases from J, with 3 bases between. This CDR3 comprises 14 residues. Per the germline V gene, CDR1 is LNHNV and CDR2 is YYDKDF (reference sequence). DNA of the CDR3: TGTGCCACCAGCAGGGACTCTGGGGCCAACGTCCTGACTTTC. It yields the protein CATSRDSGANVLTF.

J is TRBJ2-1 and V is TRBV9; D not certain. Germline V lookup: CDR1 SGDLS, CDR2 YYNGEE. The V end was cut by 1 base, the J end by 7 bases, with 9 bases between. This CDR3 is 13 amino acids long. CDR3 sequence: CASSVRGWNEQFF. The CDR3 nucleotides are TGTGCCAGCAGCGTACGAGGCTGGAATGAGCAGTTCTTC.

This clone was recorded only once. V gene TRBV10-3 combines with J gene TRBJ1-6; D might be TRBD1 (6 bases). The V gene lost 6 bases and the J gene lost 6 bases, with 15 bases spanning the gap. CDR3 length equals 15 residues. Germline-derived CDR1 and CDR2 are ENHRY and SYGVKD. As DNA, the CDR3 is TGTGCCATCAGCTCGGGACACCAGCCTAATTCACCCCTCCACTTT. Residues: CAISSGHQPNSPLHF.

The chain links TRBV7-2 to TRBJ2-5; TRBD2 matches at 13 bases. Germline values: CDR1 SGHTA, CDR2 FQGNSA. CDR3 length: 16 amino acids. Germline trimming cut 5 bases from V and 6 bases from J; bases unmatched to any gene: 9. The DNA for the CDR3 is TGTGCCAGCAGCCGACGGACTAGCGGGAGTGGCAAGACCCAGTACTTC. Translated, it gives CASSRRTSGSGKTQYF.

The rearrangement joins TRBV28 to TRBJ1-5; possible D gene TRBD1, 5 bases. Trimming took 7 bases from V and 3 from J, leaving 16 bases between them. The V gene's germline CDR1 is MDHEN and CDR2 SYDVKM. CDR3 size: 15 residues. The CDR3 nucleotides read TGTGCCAGCACCCTCGGGGGACCCCTCAATCAGCCCCAGCATTTT. Amino acids: CASTLGGPLNQPQHF. Full variable domain (missing parts from reference TRBV28 and TRBJ1-5): DVKVTQSSRYLVKRTGEKVFLECVQDMDHENMFWYRQDPGLGLRLIYFSYDVKMKEKGDIPEGYSVSREKKERFSLILESASTNQTSMYLCASTLGGPLNQPQHFGDGTRLSIL.

This clone was detected a few times. The chain recombines TRBV6-1 with TRBJ2-7, with a possible D match to TRBD1 (6 bases). CDR3 length: 12 amino acids. Trimming cost V 7 bases and J 2 bases, with 9 bases left between them. Germline-derived CDR1 and CDR2 are MNHNS and SASEGT. CDR3 region: CASIRGTYEQYF. CDR3 nucleotide sequence: TGTGCCAGCATAAGGGGGACCTACGAGCAGTACTTC.